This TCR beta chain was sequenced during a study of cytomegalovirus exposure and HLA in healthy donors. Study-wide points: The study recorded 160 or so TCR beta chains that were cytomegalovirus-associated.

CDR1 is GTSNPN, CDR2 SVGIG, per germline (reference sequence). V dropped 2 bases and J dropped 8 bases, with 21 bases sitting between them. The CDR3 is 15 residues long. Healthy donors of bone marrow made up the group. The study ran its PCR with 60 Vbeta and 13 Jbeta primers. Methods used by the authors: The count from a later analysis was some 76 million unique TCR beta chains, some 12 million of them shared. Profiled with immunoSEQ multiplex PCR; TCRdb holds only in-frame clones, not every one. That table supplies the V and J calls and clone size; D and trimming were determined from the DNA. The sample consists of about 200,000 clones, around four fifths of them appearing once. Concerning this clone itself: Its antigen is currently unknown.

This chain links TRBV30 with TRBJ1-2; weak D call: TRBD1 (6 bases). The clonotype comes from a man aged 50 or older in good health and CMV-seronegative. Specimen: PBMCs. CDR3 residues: CAWSSPGGGAYGYTF. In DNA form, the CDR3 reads TGTGCCTGGAGTTCCCCAGGAGGGGGGGCTTACGGCTACACCTTC.